This TCR beta chain was sequenced during a study of cytomegalovirus exposure and HLA in healthy donors. Study-wide results and limits: Subsequent analysis of the approximately 110 validation repertoires found a tendency for first-cohort TCR clusters to co-occur.

Separation from the roughly 700-subject first cohort characterized the roughly 120-subject validation cohort, to which the donors belonged. A word on this clone: Its antigen is undetermined.

This CDR3 contains 15 residues. CDR1 is SNHLY, CDR2 FYNNEI, per germline. Trimming shortened V by 6 bases and J by 4 bases, and 18 bases separated the two germline ends. Data came from immunoSEQ multiplex PCR; TCRdb stores just in-frame clones and leaves some out. The table lists around 230,000 clones, approximately 86% of them singletons. V usage is TRBV2 and J usage is TRBJ1-1; tentative D call: TRBD1 (6 bases). This sequence originates from a woman aged 30 to 39 in good health and CMV-seropositive. The sequencing input was PBMCs. Here the CDR3 reads CASRPQTGSGTEAFF. CDR3 in DNA: TGTGCCAGCAGGCCCCAGACAGGATCGGGCACTGAAGCTTTCTTT.